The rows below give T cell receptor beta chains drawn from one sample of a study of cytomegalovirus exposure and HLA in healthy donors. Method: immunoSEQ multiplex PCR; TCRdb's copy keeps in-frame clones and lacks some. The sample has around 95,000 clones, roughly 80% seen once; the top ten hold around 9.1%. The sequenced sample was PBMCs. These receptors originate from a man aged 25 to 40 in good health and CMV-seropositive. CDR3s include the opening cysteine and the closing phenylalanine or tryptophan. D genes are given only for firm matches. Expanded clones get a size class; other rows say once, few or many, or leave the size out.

DNA: TGTGCCTGGAGTGTGAGGGAGCGAGATACGCAGTATTTT; CDR3: CAWSVRERDTQYF; size: -; J: TRBJ2-3; V: TRBV30; D: -
DNA: TGTGCCAGCTCAAAGACAGGTTATAATTCACCCCTCCACTTT; CDR3: CASSKTGYNSPLHF; size: -; J: TRBJ1-6; V: TRBV18; D: -
DNA: TGTGCCAGCAGCCCGGGACAGGGGGCCGCCAAAAACATTCAGTACTTC; CDR3: CASSPGQGAAKNIQYF; size: -; J: TRBJ2-4; V: TRBV7-8; D: TRBD1
DNA: TGTGCCAGAAAGGGGAGGGGGGGTACCTATGGCTACACCTTC; CDR3: CARKGRGGTYGYTF; size: -; J: TRBJ1-2; V: TRBV6-8; D: -
DNA: TGTGCCAGCAGCTGGCATAATTTCCGGGACAGGGTACGCGAGCAGTACTTC; CDR3: CASSWHNFRDRVREQYF; size: -; J: TRBJ2-7; V: TRBV27; D: TRBD1
DNA: TGTGCCAGCAGCTTGAACGGGGGGTCACAGAACACTGAAGCTTTCTTT; CDR3: CASSLNGGSQNTEAFF; size: -; J: TRBJ1-1; V: TRBV5-6; D: -
DNA: TGTGCCAGCAGCTTGGGGGGGCCGTTCAATTCTAACAATGAGCAGTTCTTC; CDR3: CASSLGGPFNSNNEQFF; size: -; J: TRBJ2-1; V: TRBV11-2; D: -
DNA: TGTGCCAGCAGCTTAGCCGGGAGTCACACCATATATTTT; CDR3: CASSLAGSHTIYF; size: -; J: TRBJ1-3; V: TRBV7-9; D: -
DNA: TGTGCCAGCAGCTTCACCGGGACAGGGGGTCACACCGGGGAGCTGTTTTTT; CDR3: CASSFTGTGGHTGELFF; size: few; J: TRBJ2-2; V: TRBV7-8; D: TRBD1
DNA: TGTGCCAGCTCACCACCGCCAGGGTGGAACACTGAAGCTTTCTTT; CDR3: CASSPPPGWNTEAFF; size: -; J: TRBJ1-1; V: TRBV18; D: -
DNA: TGTGCCAGCAGTTTATCCGGGGGAGGTCGGGAGACCCAGTACTTC; CDR3: CASSLSGGGRETQYF; size: -; J: TRBJ2-5; V: TRBV28; D: -
DNA: TGTGCCAGCAGCGTAGCGGGAATCCACTACAATGAGCAGTTCTTC; CDR3: CASSVAGIHYNEQFF; size: -; J: TRBJ2-1; V: TRBV9; D: -
DNA: TGTGCCAGCAGGGGGGCGCGGGCCGGGGAGCTGTTTTTT; CDR3: CASRGARAGELFF; size: -; J: TRBJ2-2; V: TRBV6-5; D: -
DNA: TGTGCCAGCAGCGTAGAGGGAGTGGGTTCTTTCTACAATGAGCAGTTCTTC; CDR3: CASSVEGVGSFYNEQFF; size: -; J: TRBJ2-1; V: TRBV9; D: -
DNA: TGTGCCAGCAGTTTGAGGTACAATCAGCCCCAGCATTTT; CDR3: CASSLRYNQPQHF; size: -; J: TRBJ1-5; V: TRBV6-5; D: -
DNA: TGCGCCAGCAGCCAAGGAGTGGGGTGGAACGGACTAGCGGACACAGATACGCAGTATTTT; CDR3: CASSQGVGWNGLADTDTQYF; size: -; J: TRBJ2-3; V: TRBV4-3; D: TRBD2
DNA: TGCGCCAGCAGCTTTCAGGGCCACACTGAAGCTTTCTTT; CDR3: CASSFQGHTEAFF; size: -; J: TRBJ1-1; V: TRBV5-1; D: -
DNA: TGTGCCAGCAGCCCCACTATTCAGGACAGGGCTGGAAACACCATATATTTT; CDR3: CASSPTIQDRAGNTIYF; size: -; J: TRBJ1-3; V: TRBV28; D: TRBD1
DNA: TGTGCCAGCAGCCATGCTACAGGGGGCACTGAAGCTTTCTTT; CDR3: CASSHATGGTEAFF; size: -; J: TRBJ1-1; V: TRBV14; D: TRBD1
DNA: TGCGCCAGCAGCCCCATTACTAGCGGTCCCTACGAGCAGTACTTC; CDR3: CASSPITSGPYEQYF; size: -; J: TRBJ2-7; V: TRBV5-1; D: TRBD2
DNA: TGCGCCAGCAGCACGGGGACAGGGAGGAACACCATATATTTT; CDR3: CASSTGTGRNTIYF; size: -; J: TRBJ1-3; V: TRBV5-1; D: TRBD1
DNA: TGTGCCAGTAGTAGGGGCTGGACGAGTACCTTC; CDR3: CASSRGWTSTF; size: -; J: TRBJ1-2; V: TRBV19; D: -
DNA: TGCAGCGTGTTGACTAGCGGGGGGGTAAACACCGGGGAGCTGTTTTTT; CDR3: CSVLTSGGVNTGELFF; size: -; J: TRBJ2-2; V: TRBV29-1; D: TRBD2
DNA: TGTGCCAGCAGCTTAGGACACCAAACCATCAGTGGCTACACCTTC; CDR3: CASSLGHQTISGYTF; size: -; J: TRBJ1-2; V: TRBV7-9; D: -
DNA: TGTGCCAGCAGCTCCTCCAGGTTTACTGGAAACACCATATATTTT; CDR3: CASSSSRFTGNTIYF; size: -; J: TRBJ1-3; V: TRBV11-2; D: -
DNA: TGTGCCAGCAGTGAGGTACAGGGCTACGAGCAGTACTTC; CDR3: CASSEVQGYEQYF; size: -; J: TRBJ2-7; V: TRBV2; D: -
DNA: TGTGCCAGCAGCTTAGCGGGACAGAATAACTATGGCTACACCTTC; CDR3: CASSLAGQNNYGYTF; size: -; J: TRBJ1-2; V: TRBV7-9; D: TRBD1
DNA: TGTGCCAGCAGCTCAAGGACCAGGGGGGACAATGAGCAGTTCTTC; CDR3: CASSSRTRGDNEQFF; size: -; J: TRBJ2-1; V: TRBV13; D: -
DNA: TGTGCCAGTTCCAGGGTGGATACAGGCTACACCTTC; CDR3: CASSRVDTGYTF; size: -; J: TRBJ1-2; V: TRBV5-4; D: -
DNA: TGTGCCAGCAGCTCGACGGGGAGTGTAAATGAGCAGTTCTTC; CDR3: CASSSTGSVNEQFF; size: -; J: TRBJ2-1; V: TRBV7-8; D: -
DNA: TGTGCCAGCAGTATGGGAACGATGAGGACAGCCCAGCATTTT; CDR3: CASSMGTMRTAQHF; size: -; J: TRBJ1-5; V: TRBV28; D: -
DNA: TGTGCCAGCAGCGTAGCTAGCGGGGACTACGAGCAGTACTTC; CDR3: CASSVASGDYEQYF; size: -; J: TRBJ2-7; V: TRBV9; D: TRBD2
DNA: TGCGCCAGCAGCTTGTTAGCGGGGGGCAACACAGATACGCAGTATTTT; CDR3: CASSLLAGGNTDTQYF; size: -; J: TRBJ2-3; V: TRBV5-1; D: TRBD2
DNA: TGTGCCAGCAGTTACCCCCCCAGGGCTAACTACGAGCAGTACTTC; CDR3: CASSYPPRANYEQYF; size: -; J: TRBJ2-7; V: TRBV6-5; D: -
DNA: TGTGCCAGCCAAAGGGACAGGACTGAGCAGTACTTC; CDR3: CASQRDRTEQYF; size: once; J: TRBJ2-5; V: TRBV2; D: TRBD1
DNA: TGCAGCGTTAGCGGGGGGGGAAGGACAGATACGCAGTATTTT; CDR3: CSVSGGGRTDTQYF; size: -; J: TRBJ2-3; V: TRBV29-1; D: TRBD2
DNA: TGTTCCAGCAGCTTAAGCGGACTAGCGGTCAGTTCTCCTCGGGAGCAGTACTTC; CDR3: CSSSLSGLAVSSPREQYF; size: -; J: TRBJ2-7; V: TRBV7-9; D: TRBD2
DNA: TGTGCCAGCTCCTGGACAGGGGAAGTTGGTCAGCCCCAGCATTTT; CDR3: CASSWTGEVGQPQHF; size: few; J: TRBJ1-5; V: TRBV6-1; D: TRBD1
DNA: TGTGCCTGGAGGCAACCGGGTTCCTTCTACGAGCAGTACTTC; CDR3: CAWRQPGSFYEQYF; size: once; J: TRBJ2-7; V: TRBV30; D: -
DNA: TGTGCTAGTGGTTCCGGGACAGGGGTGGGTGGCTACACCTTC; CDR3: CASGSGTGVGGYTF; size: -; J: TRBJ1-2; V: TRBV12-5; D: TRBD1
DNA: TGTGCCAGTACCCGAAGTCCGGGACAGGGGTATGAAAAACTGTTTTTT; CDR3: CASTRSPGQGYEKLFF; size: few; J: TRBJ1-4; V: TRBV19; D: TRBD1
DNA: TGTGCCAGCTCGACGACAGAGGAATTTAACTATGGCTACACCTTC; CDR3: CASSTTEEFNYGYTF; size: -; J: TRBJ1-2; V: TRBV18; D: -
DNA: TGTGCCAGCAGCTTATCCCCGGGCCAGGGTTATGGCTACACCTTC; CDR3: CASSLSPGQGYGYTF; size: -; J: TRBJ1-2; V: TRBV7-2; D: -
DNA: TGTGCCAGCAGTGGGACAGGGGGAAATCAGCCCCAGCATTTT; CDR3: CASSGTGGNQPQHF; size: few; J: TRBJ1-5; V: TRBV2; D: TRBD1
DNA: TGTGCCAGCAGCGTAGCCGGGACTAGCGGGCTCGGGAATGAGCAGTTCTTC; CDR3: CASSVAGTSGLGNEQFF; size: -; J: TRBJ2-1; V: TRBV9; D: TRBD2
DNA: TGTGCCAGCAGCCAAGTCCCAGGGTCCTACAATGAGCAGTTCTTC; CDR3: CASSQVPGSYNEQFF; size: -; J: TRBJ2-1; V: TRBV4-2; D: -
DNA: TGTGCCCGCCAAGCGCTCCGTACCGGGGAGCTGTTTTTT; CDR3: CARQALRTGELFF; size: -; J: TRBJ2-2; V: TRBV7-2; D: -
DNA: TGTGCCTGGACCACTTCAGGGTATGGGCAGTTCTTC; CDR3: CAWTTSGYGQFF; size: -; J: TRBJ2-1; V: TRBV30; D: -
DNA: TGCGCCAGCAGCCCAGGACAGGGGGCATTCAATGAGCAGTTCTTC; CDR3: CASSPGQGAFNEQFF; size: -; J: TRBJ2-1; V: TRBV5-1; D: TRBD1
DNA: TGTGCCAGTAGTATGTACAGTACAGACTATGGCTACACCTTC; CDR3: CASSMYSTDYGYTF; size: -; J: TRBJ1-2; V: TRBV19; D: -
DNA: TGTGCCAGTAGCCTACGGAGGGGGACAGGGGGCTTTGGCTATGGCTACACCTTC; CDR3: CASSLRRGTGGFGYGYTF; size: -; J: TRBJ1-2; V: TRBV19; D: TRBD1
DNA: TGTGCCAGCAGCTTGCAGGGGGCGCTTGAGACCCAGTACTTC; CDR3: CASSLQGALETQYF; size: -; J: TRBJ2-5; V: TRBV5-6; D: TRBD1
DNA: TGTGCCAGCAGTGGGGACTACAGGCCCAGCACAGATACGCAGTATTTT; CDR3: CASSGDYRPSTDTQYF; size: -; J: TRBJ2-3; V: TRBV6-1; D: TRBD2
DNA: TGTGCCAGCAGAACACGCAATCAGGGTTCCTACGAGCAGTACTTC; CDR3: CASRTRNQGSYEQYF; size: once; J: TRBJ2-7; V: TRBV6-5; D: -
DNA: TGTGCCAGTAGTATGGGAGGTCAGGGTGTCTATGGCTACACCTTC; CDR3: CASSMGGQGVYGYTF; size: -; J: TRBJ1-2; V: TRBV19; D: -
DNA: TGTGCCAGCAGCTCCAGACAGGGGACGAACACTGAAGCTTTCTTT; CDR3: CASSSRQGTNTEAFF; size: -; J: TRBJ1-1; V: TRBV11-2; D: TRBD1
DNA: TGCGCCAGCAGTTGGGACGGACTAGCGGGGGCCGAGCAGTACTTC; CDR3: CASSWDGLAGAEQYF; size: -; J: TRBJ2-7; V: TRBV5-1; D: TRBD2
DNA: TGTGCCTGGAAACTCGGGCAGGGTCACGGGGAGCTGTTTTTT; CDR3: CAWKLGQGHGELFF; size: -; J: TRBJ2-2; V: TRBV30; D: -
DNA: TGTGCCAGCAGCCCGGACAGTTTTAAATACCCCTACGAGCAGTACTTC; CDR3: CASSPDSFKYPYEQYF; size: -; J: TRBJ2-7; V: TRBV7-9; D: -